This record concerns one T cell receptor (beta chain) sequence. The CDR3 consists of 14 residues. Germline loops: CDR1 KGHSH, CDR2 LQKENI. V was cut by 3 bases and J by 6 bases, with 12 bases left in between. The sample belongs to a study of sequential checkpoint blockade in melanoma. Profiling relied on immunoSEQ multiplex PCR, and the TCRdb table lists in-frame clones only, not all of them. The table records 15,000 to 20,000 clones, roughly 59% of them present only once. As to treatment: randomized to nivolumab then ipilimumab (arm A) or the reverse (arm B). The sample here was CD8+ T cells sorted from blood (inferred from file names), taken from a patient given nivolumab and ipilimumab in sequence. The TCR originated in a human donor with melanoma. The chain couples TRBV18 to TRBJ2-1, with D hard to call. This CDR3 reads CASSPSSVANEQFF. The DNA for the CDR3 is TGTGCCAGCTCACCGTCCTCTGTAGCCAATGAGCAGTTCTTC.